What follows are 26 T cell receptor beta chains derived from one specimen sequenced in a study of human T cells and chemical hapten exposure (dated by TCRdb to about 2021). The time point label of this sample denotes: patch test 2, 6 weeks after DPC sensitization. The treatment or condition tag for this specimen amounts to: therapeutic diphenylcyclopropenone sensitization with weekly scalp DPC. Libraries were built with RACE. Sequencing took place on a NextSeq 500. In TCRdb, the public reads were trimmed at Q25 with fastp and aligned with MiXCR, with productive beta chains retained. Rows merge per CDR3 protein into single entries with the most common DNA and genes. Recorded for this sample are 65,000 to 95,000 distinct CDR3 sequences; less than 8% of them occurred a single time. The top ten hold approximately 1.2% of the sample. Source: whole blood, taken in connection with sensitization to the hapten diphenylcyclopropenone (DPC). The receptors come from a woman in her 30s with alopecia areata. Some clones in this sample may be carry-over from other donors' samples.

There are a few counts of this clonotype. The chain has TRBV10-3 and TRBJ2-5; D uncertain. The CDR3 has 13 amino acids. V was shortened by 10 bases and J by 1 base, with 13 bases between the two germline ends. The germline gives CDR1 ENHRY, CDR2 SYGVKD. The chain's CDR3 is CASLSGPQETQYF. The CDR3 coding sequence is TGTGCCAGTCTCTCCGGCCCCCAAGAGACCCAGTACTTC.

The table lists this clonotype with many counts. The chain uses TRBV20-1 and TRBJ1-1; perhaps TRBD1 as D (6 bases). With 5 bases removed from V and 0 bases from J, the gap between germline ends came to 31 bases. The germline V gene encodes CDR1 DFQATT and CDR2 SNEGSKA (reference sequence). The CDR3 has 20 residues. The CDR3 is CSADRRFTLGGIVMNTEAFF. The CDR3 DNA is TGCAGTGCTGACCGGCGCTTTACACTGGGGGGCATAGTTATGAACACTGAAGCTTTCTTT.

This clonotype showed up many times. The chain links TRBV2 to TRBJ2-7; TRBD2 agrees at 9 bases. Trimming took 8 bases from V and 0 from J; bases not matched to a gene: 8. The CDR3 is 15 amino acids. Germline-derived CDR1 and CDR2 are SNHLY and FYNNEI. The CDR3: CASLVVAGVSYEQYF. For the CDR3, the DNA is TGTGCCAGCCTCGTAGTAGCGGGGGTCTCCTACGAGCAGTACTTC.

This clonotype has at least ten counts. V gene TRBV11-1 combines with J gene TRBJ2-1; D is ambiguous. The CDR3 totals 13 residues. V was clipped by 3 bases and J by 9 bases, with 12 bases between them. Per germline, CDR1 SGHAT and CDR2 FQDESV (reference sequence). CDR3 DNA sequence: TGTGCCAGCAGCTTCCCACCCTCTAGTGAGCAGTTCTTC. It encodes CASSFPPSSEQFF.

This clonotype was counted many times. This chain links TRBV29-1 with TRBJ1-2; TRBD1 might be the D (6 bases). The germline gives CDR1 SQVTM, CDR2 ANQGSEA. V was cut by 6 bases and J by 3 bases, with 20 bases left in between. This CDR3 contains 15 residues. In nucleotides, the CDR3 is TGCAGCGTGGTGGGTTCGGGGGGCGCAGACTATGGCTACACCTTC. Its translation: CSVVGSGGADYGYTF.

This clonotype was recorded at least ten times. The gene calls are TRBV11-2 and TRBJ2-5; TRBD2 is a possible D gene (5 bases). V lost 0 bases, J lost 7 bases, and 15 bases lay in between. The V gene's germline CDR1 is SGHAT and CDR2 FQNNGV. CDR3 length: 15 amino acids. DNA for the CDR3: TGTGCCAGCAGCTTAGATCGGGTTAGCGTGGCGACCCAGTACTTC. This sequence encodes CASSLDRVSVATQYF.

The genes are TRBV6-6 and TRBJ2-1, with D unresolved. Trimming removed 2 bases at V and 9 bases at J, with 8 bases between. The CDR3 covers 12 residues. CDR1 and CDR2 from the germline V gene are MNHNY and SVGAGI (reference sequence). This CDR3 is CASSYTLREQFF. In nucleotides, the CDR3 is TGTGCCAGCAGTTACACCCTCCGTGAGCAGTTCTTC.

This clonotype was counted at least ten times. The chain joins TRBV6-5 to TRBJ2-7; 7 bases fit TRBD2. Unmatched junction bases numbered 15, after V lost 8 bases and J lost 5 bases. The CDR3 is made up of 15 amino acids. The V gene's germline CDR1 is MNHEY and CDR2 SVGAGI. CDR3 sequence reads: CASHRRGGGRNEQYF. DNA of the CDR3: TGTGCCAGCCATAGGCGCGGCGGGGGACGCAACGAGCAGTACTTC.

This clonotype was recorded at least ten times. This rearrangement joins TRBV20-1 to TRBJ1-4; a weak D match, TRBD1 (6 bases). Looked up from germline, CDR1 is DFQATT and CDR2 is SNEGSKA (reference sequence). Trimming took 0 bases from V and 4 from J, leaving 18 bases between them. There are 17 residues in the CDR3. In DNA, the CDR3 is TGCAGTGCTAGAGATTGGCCTCGACAGGCTCTTAATGAAAAACTGTTTTTT. Translated, it gives CSARDWPRQALNEKLFF.

V usage is TRBV6-5 and J usage is TRBJ1-5; weak D call: TRBD1 (6 bases). The V gene's germline CDR1 is MNHEY and CDR2 SVGAGI. The CDR3 consists of 16 residues. V was clipped by 10 bases and J by 2 bases, with 21 bases between them. Here the CDR3 reads CATSLAAAGGNQPQHF. The CDR3 DNA reads TGTGCCACCAGCCTCGCTGCGGCAGGGGGCAATCAGCCCCAGCATTTT.

This clonotype was recorded at least ten times. The chain carries TRBV27 and TRBJ2-4; tentative D call: TRBD1 (5 bases). CDR3 size: 13 residues. Trimming pared 6 bases from V and 1 base from J, leaving 7 bases between. The V gene's germline CDR1 is MNHEY and CDR2 SMNVEV (reference sequence). The CDR3 spells CASSGHAKNIQYF. In nucleotides, the CDR3 is TGTGCCAGCAGCGGACACGCCAAAAACATTCAGTACTTC.

This clonotype appeared many times. The chain uses TRBV5-1 and TRBJ2-7; D is perhaps TRBD1 or TRBD2 (5 bases each). This CDR3 comprises 13 residues. Germline CDR1 and CDR2: SGHRS and YFSETQ. V lost 0 bases and J lost 2, with 6 bases in between. CDR3 loop: CASSLGGTYEQYF. The CDR3 DNA is TGCGCCAGCAGCTTGGGGGGGACCTACGAGCAGTACTTC.

CDR3 loop: CASSYPVAGLSMNTEAFF. In nucleotides, the CDR3 is TGTGCCAGCAGCTACCCCGTGGCCGGGCTTTCCATGAACACTGAAGCTTTCTTT. The V call is TRBV7-9, the J call TRBJ1-1; no clear D gene. With 4 bases removed from V and 0 bases from J, the gap between germline ends came to 21 bases. The germline V gene has CDR1 SEHNR and CDR2 FQNEAQ (reference sequence). This CDR3 spans 18 amino acids.

This chain joins TRBV27 and TRBJ1-1, with D unclear. V lost 8 bases and J 0 bases, leaving 16 bases between the germline ends. The CDR3 is 15 residues long. Germline CDR1 MNHEY, CDR2 SMNVEV (reference sequence). CDR3 DNA sequence: TGTGCCAGCTGTCCGACCCTAGGGATGAACACTGAAGCTTTCTTT. Protein sequence: CASCPTLGMNTEAFF.

This clonotype showed up many times. The CDR3 region has the DNA TGTGCCAGCAGTGGAGACAGGGAGATAGAGACCCAGTACTTC. Its protein is CASSGDREIETQYF. The chain links TRBV25-1 to TRBJ2-5, with 7 bases fitting TRBD1. Unmatched junction bases numbered 6, after V lost 4 bases and J lost 4 bases. CDR3 length equals 14 residues. Germline V gives CDR1 MGHDK, CDR2 SYGVNS.

This clonotype was seen ten or more times. The chain is built from TRBV6-1 and TRBJ1-2; weak D call: TRBD1 (6 bases). V was trimmed by 7 bases and J by 4 bases, leaving 16 bases between them. The germline V gene has CDR1 MNHNS and CDR2 SASEGT. This CDR3 has 14 amino acids. The CDR3 nucleotides are TGTGCCAGCACTCCCGTGGGGGGCCCCTATGGCTACACCTTC. Its protein is CASTPVGGPYGYTF.

The V call is TRBV5-6, the J call TRBJ2-5, with D uncertain. In germline, CDR1 is SGHDT, CDR2 YYEEEE. V lost 4 bases to trimming and J lost 4 bases, with 17 bases between them. The CDR3 runs to 15 residues. The CDR3 reads CASSPRWRSIETQYF. The CDR3 DNA follows: TGTGCCAGCAGCCCACGCTGGCGGAGTATAGAGACCCAGTACTTC.

In this sample, this clonotype turned up many times. The rearrangement joins TRBV29-1 to TRBJ1-1; no definite D call. Trimming stripped 6 bases from V and 3 bases from J, with 8 bases between. Germline loops: CDR1 SQVTM, CDR2 ANQGSEA. The CDR3 covers 11 residues. CDR3 sequence: CSVVGYTEAFF. In DNA, the CDR3 is TGCAGCGTAGTGGGTTACACTGAAGCTTTCTTT.

This clonotype was picked up a small number of times. The genes are TRBV5-1 and TRBJ1-1, with D maybe TRBD1 (5 bases). V lost 2 bases, J lost 6 bases, and 8 bases lay in between. The CDR3 extends over 12 amino acids. Germline-derived CDR1 and CDR2 are SGHRS and YFSETQ. The CDR3 protein is CASSFQGAEAFF. The CDR3 coding sequence is TGCGCCAGCAGCTTCCAGGGAGCTGAAGCTTTCTTT.

This clonotype has ten or more counts. The chain couples TRBV6-5 to TRBJ1-5, with D uncertain. Germline-derived CDR1 and CDR2 are MNHEY and SVGAGI. V was clipped by 0 bases and J by 0 bases, with 6 bases between them. The CDR3 runs 15 residues. Written as DNA, the CDR3 is TGTGCCAGCAGTTACTCGAGGAATAGCAATCAGCCCCAGCATTTT. Protein product: CASSYSRNSNQPQHF.

The chain links TRBV18 to TRBJ2-1; weak D call: TRBD2 (6 bases). The V end was cut by 0 bases, the J end by 4 bases, with 13 bases between. The germline CDR1 and CDR2 sequences are KGHSH and LQKENI. The CDR3 spans 16 residues. The CDR3 nucleotides read TGTGCCAGCTCACCACCGGCGGGGAAGACATACAATGAGCAGTTCTTC. Amino acids: CASSPPAGKTYNEQFF. The complete variable domain, with remaining parts taken from reference TRBV18 and TRBJ2-1, reads NAGVMQNPRHLVRRRGQEARLRCSPMKGHSHVYWYRQLPEEGLKFMVYLQKENIIDESGMPKERFSAEFPKEGPSILRIQQVVRGDSAAYFCASSPPAGKTYNEQFFGPGTRLTVL.

This clonotype was counted between two and nine times. The chain uses TRBV6-5 and TRBJ2-5; D remains unclear. This CDR3 is 15 amino acids long. CDR1 and CDR2 (germline): MNHEY, SVGAGI. Trimming took off 0 bases at V and 10 bases at J, with 18 bases between the two ends. CDR3 amino acids: CASSYSTGQSQIQYF. CDR3 DNA: TGTGCCAGCAGTTACTCAACGGGCCAAAGTCAGATCCAGTACTTC.

The table lists this clonotype with a few counts. V gene TRBV7-2 combines with J gene TRBJ1-5, with unresolved D. Germline CDR1 and CDR2: SGHTA and FQGNSA. The CDR3 loop spans 14 amino acids. V lost 5 bases, J lost 3 bases, and 11 bases lay in between. CDR3 sequence reads: CASSGGGINQPQHF. As DNA, the CDR3 is TGTGCCAGCAGCGGTGGAGGGATCAATCAGCCCCAGCATTTT.

The table lists this clonotype with a few counts. The chain links TRBV6-5 to TRBJ2-3; D remains ambiguous. Trimming removed 0 bases from V and 1 base from J, with 5 bases in between. CDR1 and CDR2 (germline): MNHEY, SVGAGI. This CDR3 is 14 amino acids long. This CDR3 reads CASSYSVRTDTQYF. The CDR3 DNA follows: TGTGCCAGCAGTTACTCTGTTCGCACAGATACGCAGTATTTT.

V gene TRBV10-3 combines with J gene TRBJ2-1; D is perhaps TRBD1 (5 bases). CDR1 and CDR2 (germline): ENHRY, SYGVKD. V lost 0 bases and J 9 bases, leaving 15 bases between the germline ends. This CDR3 has 15 residues. CDR3 sequence: CAISESGQGTAEQFF. The CDR3 DNA is TGTGCCATCAGTGAGTCGGGGCAGGGCACAGCTGAGCAGTTCTTC.

This clonotype has a count of ten or more. This chain links TRBV19 with TRBJ2-5, with 9 bases identical to TRBD1. The CDR3 has 14 residues. J gave up 4 bases and V 9 bases, and 9 bases lay outside the gene matches. Germline V CDR1 and CDR2: LNHDA, SQIVND (reference sequence). The CDR3 loop is CASQDRGGGETQYF. The CDR3 DNA reads as TGTGCCAGCCAGGACAGGGGAGGAGGAGAGACCCAGTACTTC.